This passage covers 32 T cell receptor beta chains from one sample sequenced in a study of cytomegalovirus exposure and HLA in healthy donors. A multiplex PCR was run with 60 Vbeta primers and 13 Jbeta primers. This table comes from immunoSEQ multiplex PCR, and its TCRdb copy is limited to in-frame clones, with some not included. The repertoire has 90,000 or so clones, 65% to 80% of them found once; the top ten carry roughly 16%. Sequencing used PBMCs. These receptors were collected from a woman between 45 and 60 years old in good health and CMV-seropositive.

The chain combines TRBV7-3 with TRBJ2-1; D perhaps matches TRBD2 (6 bases). Germline assignment: CDR1 SGHTA and CDR2 FQGTGA. V was cut by 4 bases and J by 4 bases, with 17 bases left in between. The CDR3 is 16 residues long. The CDR3 DNA reads as TGTGCCAGCAGCTCGGGTGGGGGGTCCAGGTACAATGAGCAGTTCTTC. Residues: CASSSGGGSRYNEQFF.

This clone was seen a few times. The genes are TRBV5-6 and TRBJ2-3, with 7 nucleotides matching TRBD2. The CDR3 length is 18 residues. Germline-derived CDR1 and CDR2 are SGHDT and YYEEEE. The V segment lost 4 bases and the J segment 4 bases; nucleotides outside the gene matches: 18. CDR3 DNA sequence: TGTGCCAGCAGCCCGTTGAGTAGCGGGCAGGCTATCCCAGATACGCAGTATTTT. Its translation is CASSPLSSGQAIPDTQYF.

The chain couples TRBV2 to TRBJ2-7, with a tentative D call TRBD1 (6 bases). CDR3 length: 11 amino acids. Germline lookup yields CDR1 SNHLY and CDR2 FYNNEI. Trimming left V 6 bases short and J 3 bases short, with 6 bases between. Here the CDR3 reads CASRQGYEQYF. The CDR3 DNA follows: TGTGCCAGCAGACAGGGCTACGAGCAGTACTTC.

In its sample, this clone was seen a few times. V is TRBV28 and J is TRBJ2-3; 7 nucleotides line up with TRBD1. V lost 1 base to trimming and J lost 2 bases; unmatched junction nucleotides: 3. This CDR3 is built from 15 residues. Germline V CDR1 and CDR2: MDHEN, SYDVKM. CDR3 nucleotide sequence: TGTGCCAGCAGTTTATCCACAGGGGCCACAGATACGCAGTATTTT. It is translated as CASSLSTGATDTQYF. The complete variable domain, with remaining parts taken from reference TRBV28 and TRBJ2-3, reads DVKVTQSSRYLVKRTGEKVFLECVQDMDHENMFWYRQDPGLGLRLIYFSYDVKMKEKGDIPEGYSVSREKKERFSLILESASTNQTSMYLCASSLSTGATDTQYFGPGTRLTVL.

This clone occurred a few times. The chain employs TRBV19 and TRBJ2-1; 10 nucleotides align to TRBD2. The CDR3 has 17 residues. The germline V gene encodes CDR1 LNHDA and CDR2 SQIVND (reference sequence). The trim removed 3 bases at V and 0 bases at J, leaving 5 bases unmatched. Here the CDR3 DNA reads TGTGCCAGTAGTATGGCTAGCGGGGGAAGCTCCTACAATGAGCAGTTCTTC. Residues: CASSMASGGSSYNEQFF. The entire variable domain, with the rest obtained from reference TRBV19 and TRBJ2-1, is as follows: DGGITQSPKYLFRKEGQNVTLSCEQNLNHDAMYWYRQDPGQGLRLIYYSQIVNDFQKGDIAEGYSVSREKKESFPLTVTSAQKNPTAFYLCASSMASGGSSYNEQFFGPGTRLTVL.

The V and J genes are TRBV5-1 and TRBJ1-3, with a possible D match to TRBD1 (6 bases). Trimming pared 0 bases from V and 1 base from J, leaving 11 bases between. Germline V gene data show CDR1 as SGHRS and CDR2 as YFSETQ. The CDR3 runs 16 residues. CDR3 bases: TGCGCCAGCAGCTTGGCCGGGACACTTTCTGGAAACACCATATATTTT. Translated: CASSLAGTLSGNTIYF.

V and J are TRBV7-9 and TRBJ2-7, with D perhaps TRBD1 (5 bases). Germline lookup yields CDR1 SEHNR and CDR2 FQNEAQ (reference sequence). Trimming removed 5 bases from V and 2 bases from J, with 13 bases in between. The length of the CDR3 is 14 residues. The CDR3, as DNA: TGTGCCAGCAGCCGACAGTCAGTCACCTACGAGCAGTACTTC. Encoded protein: CASSRQSVTYEQYF.

The CDR3: CASSQERTGVPGYTF. DNA for the CDR3: TGCGCCAGCAGCCAAGAAAGGACAGGGGTCCCTGGCTACACCTTC. This chain links TRBV4-1 with TRBJ1-2; 9 nucleotides agree with TRBD1. The CDR3 is 15 amino acids. CDR1 is MGHRA, CDR2 YSYEKL, per germline. Trimming took 0 bases from V and 7 from J; bases not matched to a gene: 6.

The J gene is TRBJ2-2, the V gene TRBV19, with TRBD2 matching over 9 bases. The CDR3 sequence is 15 residues long. Germline V gene data show CDR1 as LNHDA and CDR2 as SQIVND (reference sequence). Losses at the gene ends were 7 bases for V and 3 bases for J; bases not matched to a gene: 6. CDR3 nucleotide sequence: TGTGCCAGTACCGGGACTAGCAGGGACACCGGGGAGCTGTTTTTT. Protein sequence: CASTGTSRDTGELFF.

The J gene is TRBJ1-2, the V gene TRBV5-1; 8 bases agree with TRBD1. CDR3 size: 15 residues. Trimming at V came to 2 bases and at J to 7 bases, leaving 10 bases not matched to a gene. Germline CDR1 and CDR2: SGHRS and YFSETQ. CDR3 amino acids: CASSFHWTGLRGYTF. The CDR3 DNA is TGCGCCAGCAGCTTCCACTGGACAGGGTTACGTGGCTACACCTTC.

This clone was observed a single time. The V gene is TRBV10-3, the J gene TRBJ2-3; 11 positions match TRBD2. Germline V lookup: CDR1 ENHRY, CDR2 SYGVKD. Germline trimming cut 2 bases from V and 2 bases from J; bases unmatched to any gene: 6. The CDR3 runs to 17 residues. CDR3 DNA sequence: TGTGCCATCAGTGAGGGTCCTAGCGGGAGGATCACAGATACGCAGTATTTT. Translation: CAISEGPSGRITDTQYF.

The chain has TRBV15 and TRBJ2-3, with D perhaps matching TRBD1 (6 bases). Germline loops: CDR1 LNHNV, CDR2 YYDKDF (reference sequence). V was trimmed by 3 bases and J by 8 bases, leaving 18 bases between them. The CDR3 is 15 residues long. The CDR3 bases are TGTGCCACCAGCAGCGGTCCGGGACACACCCTTACGCAGTATTTT. Its translation is CATSSGPGHTLTQYF.

The chain combines TRBV30 with TRBJ2-7; 9 bases fit TRBD2. The CDR3 has 15 residues. CDR1 is GTSNPN and CDR2 is SVGIG in the germline V gene (reference sequence). The V and J ends lost 2 bases and 3 bases, in that order; junction bases with no gene match: 8. The CDR3 nucleotides are TGTGCCTGGAGTCCTGGGACTAGCTCCAACTACGAGCAGTACTTC. Translation: CAWSPGTSSNYEQYF. Based on the CDR3 plus reference TRBV30 and TRBJ2-7, the full variable domain is SQTIHQWPATLVQPVGSPLSLECTVEGTSNPNLYWYRQAAGRGLQLLFYSVGIGQISSEVPQNLSASRPQDRQFILSSKKLLLSDSGFYLCAWSPGTSSNYEQYFGPGTRLTVT.

The J gene is TRBJ2-1, the V gene TRBV2; 9 nucleotides align to TRBD1. V was clipped by 6 bases and J by 9 bases; unmatched bases: 3. The CDR3 is made up of 12 amino acids. Germline assignment: CDR1 SNHLY and CDR2 FYNNEI. CDR3: CASSGQGFEQFF. CDR3 nucleotides: TGTGCCAGCAGCGGACAGGGGTTTGAGCAGTTCTTC.

Notes on this clone: This sample includes further DNA sequences coding for the same CDR3. The chain has TRBV5-1 and TRBJ2-7, with 10 positions matching TRBD1. The trim removed 4 bases at V and 5 bases at J, leaving 15 bases unmatched. The germline gives CDR1 SGHRS, CDR2 YFSETQ. The CDR3 consists of 17 residues. DNA for the CDR3: TGCGCCAGCAGCAGGAGGCTGGGGGGACAGGGGTGGGACGAGCAGTACTTC. As protein: CASSRRLGGQGWDEQYF. Complete variable domain (other parts from reference TRBV5-1 and TRBJ2-7): KAGVTQTPRYLIKTRGQQVTLSCSPISGHRSVSWYQQTPGQGLQFLFEYFSETQRNKGNFPGRFSGRQFSNSRSEMNVSTLELGDSALYLCASSRRLGGQGWDEQYFGPGTRLTVT.

The chain combines TRBV4-3 with TRBJ2-3; TRBD2 aligns across 8 bases. The J segment lost 4 bases and the V segment lost 0 bases, leaving 6 bases of the junction unmatched. In germline, CDR1 is LGHNA, CDR2 YSLEER. The CDR3 is made up of 16 amino acids. CDR3 in amino acids: CASSQDPSGSPDTQYF. CDR3 coding DNA: TGCGCCAGCAGCCAAGATCCGAGCGGGAGCCCAGATACGCAGTATTTT.

This clone was recorded a few times. The chain's CDR3 is CASTRGGYEQYF. CDR3 sequence (DNA): TGTGCCAGCACGAGGGGGGGTTACGAGCAGTACTTC. This chain uses TRBV6-1 with TRBJ2-7, with TRBD2 as a possible D gene (7 bases). Per germline, CDR1 MNHNS and CDR2 SASEGT. The germline V and J ends were trimmed by 7 bases and 4 bases, with 11 bases remaining between them. This CDR3 has 12 amino acids.

This clone was observed a few times. The rearrangement joins TRBV6-1 to TRBJ1-5; the D gene is possibly TRBD1 (5 bases). The V gene lost 3 bases and the J gene lost 1 base, with 19 bases spanning the gap. The V gene's germline CDR1 is MNHNS and CDR2 SASEGT. There are 18 residues in the CDR3. The CDR3 region is CASSDNLGGLRSNQPQHF. The DNA of the CDR3 is TGTGCCAGCAGTGATAACCTGGGGGGACTTCGGAGCAATCAGCCCCAGCATTTT.

The CDR3 DNA sequence: TGTGCCAGCAGCCGCGACAGTTTTAATGAAAAACTGTTTTTT. Translated, it gives CASSRDSFNEKLFF. This rearrangement joins TRBV7-2 to TRBJ1-4; D possibly corresponds to TRBD1 (5 bases). Trimming pared 5 bases from V and 4 bases from J, leaving 11 bases between. The CDR3 totals 14 residues. Looked up from germline, CDR1 is SGHTA and CDR2 is FQGNSA.

The rearrangement links TRBV6-1 to TRBJ2-1; 8 bases agree with TRBD1. Trimming took 4 bases from V and 1 from J; bases not matched to a gene: 6. The CDR3 is 16 amino acids. Germline V lookup: CDR1 MNHNS, CDR2 SASEGT. The CDR3 loop is CASSALTGGSYNEQFF. CDR3 in DNA: TGTGCCAGCAGTGCCTTAACAGGGGGGTCCTACAATGAGCAGTTCTTC.

V and J are TRBV28 and TRBJ2-2; TRBD2 is a possible D gene (6 bases). V lost 6 bases and J lost 7, with 9 bases in between. CDR1 is MDHEN and CDR2 is SYDVKM in the germline V gene. The CDR3 consists of 12 residues. CDR3 sequence: CASRRGGGELFF. The CDR3 nucleotides are TGTGCCAGCAGGCGGGGCGGCGGGGAGCTGTTTTTT.

There are a few counts of this clone. The chain uses TRBV6-4 and TRBJ2-3; unclear D gene. The V and J ends lost 8 bases and 2 bases respectively, with 20 bases between them. Germline values: CDR1 MRHNA, CDR2 SNTAGT. There are 16 residues in the CDR3. The CDR3 DNA follows: TGTGCCAGCCCTTCGAAGTGCCCCTTCTACACAGATACGCAGTATTTT. This codes for CASPSKCPFYTDTQYF.

This clone has just a few counts. The chain recombines TRBV2 with TRBJ2-1, with 11 bases that match TRBD2. The germline V gene has CDR1 SNHLY and CDR2 FYNNEI. V was pared by 4 bases and J by 7 bases, with 12 bases of the junction left unmatched. CDR3 size: 17 residues. CDR3 loop: CASSGLGSSGRWNEQFF. The CDR3 DNA reads as TGTGCCAGCAGTGGCCTAGGGTCTAGCGGGAGGTGGAATGAGCAGTTCTTC.

There are a few counts of this clone. The chain is built from TRBV7-2 and TRBJ2-7; no firm D call. Germline V gives CDR1 SGHTA, CDR2 FQGNSA. This CDR3 is 14 amino acids long. V was shortened by 4 bases and J by 0 bases, with 10 bases between the two germline ends. The CDR3 coding sequence is TGTGCCAGCAGCTCGGGTATTAGCTCCTACGAGCAGTACTTC. It translates to CASSSGISSYEQYF. Filled out from reference TRBV7-2 and TRBJ2-7, the complete variable domain reads GAGVSQSPSNKVTEKGKDVELRCDPISGHTALYWYRQSLGQGLEFLIYFQGNSAPDKSGLPSDRFSAERTGGSVSTLTIQRTQQEDSAVYLCASSSGISSYEQYFGPGTRLTVT.

The V call is TRBV10-2, the J call TRBJ2-5; TRBD2 aligns across 7 bases. This CDR3 comprises 13 residues. The junction had 8 bases not matched to a gene; V was cut back by 6 bases and J by 7 bases. CDR1 WSHSY and CDR2 SAAADI come from the germline V gene. The CDR3, as DNA: TGCGCCAGCAGCACTAGCGTGGGAGGGACCCAGTACTTC. Protein product: CASSTSVGGTQYF.

This chain links TRBV1 with TRBJ2-7; TRBD1 reflects the table's D call only, with no check against the DNA. TRBV1 is a known pseudogene. This CDR3 is built from 19 residues. This chain's CDR3 is CTSTNRQGTDYADSYEQYF. CDR3 coding DNA: TGCACCAGCACCAATAGACAGGGGACTGATTACGCCGACTCCTACGAGCAGTACTTC.

About this clone itself: Germline is not matched at one junction end, which may reflect a read error. The chain uses TRBV28 and TRBJ1-1, with a tentative D call TRBD1 (6 bases). This CDR3 is 15 amino acids long. Germline values: CDR1 MDHEN, CDR2 SYDVKM. The CDR3 reads CASSSFQGQGTGAFF. CDR3 DNA: TGTGCCAGCAGTTCGTTCCAGGGGCAGGGCACTGGAGCTTTCTTT. The variable domain in full, with the rest retrieved from reference TRBV28 and TRBJ1-1, is DVKVTQSSRYLVKRTGEKVFLECVQDMDHENMFWYRQDPGLGLRLIYFSYDVKMKEKGDIPEGYSVSREKKERFSLILESASTNQTSMYLCASSSFQGQGTGAFFGQGTRLTVV.

The V call is TRBV29-1, the J call TRBJ2-1; TRBD1 agrees at 9 bases. The CDR3 spans 13 residues. V trimming: 2 bases; J trimming: 12 bases; junction bases outside the gene matches: 8. From germline, CDR1 is SQVTM and CDR2 ANQGSEA. CDR3 DNA sequence: TGCAGCGTTGAAACAGGGGGCGGGGTGGGGCAGTTCTTC. Its translation: CSVETGGGVGQFF.

The chain is built from TRBV4-1 and TRBJ2-5, with a tentative D call TRBD2 (5 bases). V was clipped by 1 base and J by 7 bases, with 22 bases between them. The CDR3 runs to 17 residues. The germline V gene has CDR1 MGHRA and CDR2 YSYEKL. Written as DNA, the CDR3 is TGCGCCAGCAGCCAAGTGGCCGGAGGAGCCACTATGGGGACCCAGTACTTC. Protein sequence: CASSQVAGGATMGTQYF.

This clone was detected a few times. The genes are TRBV5-6 and TRBJ2-1; the D is unclear. The V and J ends lost 0 bases and 10 bases respectively, with 11 bases between them. The CDR3 has 13 amino acids. The V gene's germline CDR1 is SGHDT and CDR2 YYEEEE. The CDR3 bases are TGTGCCAGCAGCTTGGTTGTATTGAGGGAGCAGTTCTTC. It encodes CASSLVVLREQFF.

A single count supports this clone. V usage is TRBV10-3 and J usage is TRBJ2-3; D is possibly TRBD1 (6 bases). The CDR3 length is 22 residues. V lost 1 base, J lost 3 bases, and 32 bases lay in between. Germline V gives CDR1 ENHRY, CDR2 SYGVKD. The CDR3 here is CAISELDQTGQGIGHGTDTQYF. CDR3 nucleotide sequence: TGTGCCATCAGTGAGTTAGACCAGACAGGCCAGGGGATAGGACACGGGACAGATACGCAGTATTTT.

This sequence joins TRBV6-6 and TRBJ2-3; 11 nucleotides match TRBD2. V dropped 3 bases and J dropped 2; count of bases not matched to a gene: 4. Germline V CDR1 and CDR2: MNHNY, SVGAGI (reference sequence). The CDR3 runs 16 residues. The CDR3 DNA sequence: TGTGCCAGCAGTTATGGGGGACTAGCGGACACAGATACGCAGTATTTT. It translates to CASSYGGLADTDTQYF.